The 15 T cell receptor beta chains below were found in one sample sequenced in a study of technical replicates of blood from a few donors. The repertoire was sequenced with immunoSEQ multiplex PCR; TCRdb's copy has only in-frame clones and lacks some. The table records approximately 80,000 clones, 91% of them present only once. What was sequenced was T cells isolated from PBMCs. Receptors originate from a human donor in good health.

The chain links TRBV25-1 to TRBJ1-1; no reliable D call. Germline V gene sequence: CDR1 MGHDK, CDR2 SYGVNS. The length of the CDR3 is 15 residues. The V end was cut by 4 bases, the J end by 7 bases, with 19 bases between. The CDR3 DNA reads TGTGCCAGCAGTGTAGACCGGGTCGGAGTGCTTGAAGCTTTCTTT. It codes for CASSVDRVGVLEAFF.

The CDR3 DNA is TGTGCCAGCAGCTTAATTCAGGCGGGAGTCTACGAGCAGTACTTC. Residues: CASSLIQAGVYEQYF. This chain joins TRBV7-9 and TRBJ2-7; the match to TRBD2 covers 7 bases. The CDR3 is made up of 15 amino acids. The J segment lost 3 bases and the V segment lost 2 bases, leaving 7 bases of the junction unmatched. The germline V gene encodes CDR1 SEHNR and CDR2 FQNEAQ (reference sequence).

Written as DNA, the CDR3 is TGTGCCAGTAGTACCGGACTAGCTTACGGGACCCAGTACTTC. Protein: CASSTGLAYGTQYF. J is TRBJ2-5 and V is TRBV19; TRBD2 aligns across 8 bases. This CDR3 has 14 amino acids. Germline-derived CDR1 and CDR2 are LNHDA and SQIVND (reference sequence). V shed 4 bases, J shed 7 bases, and the junction held 8 bases outside the gene matches.

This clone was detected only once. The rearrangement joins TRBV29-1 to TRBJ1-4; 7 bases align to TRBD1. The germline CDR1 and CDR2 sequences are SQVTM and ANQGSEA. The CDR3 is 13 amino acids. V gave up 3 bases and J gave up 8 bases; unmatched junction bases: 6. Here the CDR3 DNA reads TGCAGCGTTGACGTACAGGGGTGGGAAAAACTGTTTTTT. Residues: CSVDVQGWEKLFF.

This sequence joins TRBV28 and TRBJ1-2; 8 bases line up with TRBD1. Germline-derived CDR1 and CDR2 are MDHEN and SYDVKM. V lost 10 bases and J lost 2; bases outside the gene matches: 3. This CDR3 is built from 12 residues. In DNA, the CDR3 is TGTGCCATCTACAGGGGGAACTATGGCTACACCTTC. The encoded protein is CAIYRGNYGYTF.

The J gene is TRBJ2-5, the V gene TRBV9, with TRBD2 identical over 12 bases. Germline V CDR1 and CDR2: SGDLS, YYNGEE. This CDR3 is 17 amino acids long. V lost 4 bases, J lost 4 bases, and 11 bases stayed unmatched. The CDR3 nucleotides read TGTGCCAGCAGCCCCCCCCTAGCGGGAGGGCCTGGAGAGACCCAGTACTTC. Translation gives CASSPPLAGGPGETQYF.

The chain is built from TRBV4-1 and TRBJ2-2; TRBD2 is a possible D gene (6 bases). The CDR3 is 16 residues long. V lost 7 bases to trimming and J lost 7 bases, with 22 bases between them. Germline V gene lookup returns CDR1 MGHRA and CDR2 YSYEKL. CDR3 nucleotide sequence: TGCGCCAGCACCAAGATAGAGGGACTGGATGGCGGGGAGCTGTTTTTT. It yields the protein CASTKIEGLDGGELFF.

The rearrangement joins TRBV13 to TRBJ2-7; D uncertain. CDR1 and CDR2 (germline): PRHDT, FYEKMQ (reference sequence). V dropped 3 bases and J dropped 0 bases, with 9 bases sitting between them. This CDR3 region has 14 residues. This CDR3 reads CASSFRGFSYEQYF. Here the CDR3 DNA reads TGTGCCAGCAGCTTCCGCGGCTTCTCCTACGAGCAGTACTTC.

The CDR3 coding sequence is TGTGCCAGCAGGCTGACAGGGACTGGCTACACCTTC. It codes for CASRLTGTGYTF. The chain joins TRBV6-1 to TRBJ1-2; 7 bases line up with TRBD1. Germline trimming cut 6 bases from V and 7 bases from J; bases unmatched to any gene: 5. This CDR3 has 12 amino acids. Germline assignment: CDR1 MNHNS and CDR2 SASEGT.

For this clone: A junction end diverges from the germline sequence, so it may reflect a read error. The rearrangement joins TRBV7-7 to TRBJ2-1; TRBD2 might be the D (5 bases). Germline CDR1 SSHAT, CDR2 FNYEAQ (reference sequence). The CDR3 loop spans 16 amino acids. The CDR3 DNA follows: TGTGCTAGCAGCTTAGGGTCGGGTAGCGCCTACAATGAGCAGTTCTTC. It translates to CASSLGSGSAYNEQFF.

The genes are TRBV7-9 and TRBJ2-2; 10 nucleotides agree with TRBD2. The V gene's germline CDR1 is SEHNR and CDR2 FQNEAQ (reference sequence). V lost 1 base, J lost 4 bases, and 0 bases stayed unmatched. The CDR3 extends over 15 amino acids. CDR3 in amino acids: CASSLGTSGTGELFF. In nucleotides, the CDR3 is TGTGCCAGCAGCTTAGGGACTAGCGGCACCGGGGAGCTGTTTTTT.

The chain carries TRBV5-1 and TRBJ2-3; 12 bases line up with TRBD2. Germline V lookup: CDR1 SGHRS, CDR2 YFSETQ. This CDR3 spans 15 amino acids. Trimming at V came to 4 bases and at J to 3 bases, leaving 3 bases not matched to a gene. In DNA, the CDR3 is TGCGCCAGCAGCCCAGGGACTAGCGGGACAGATACGCAGTATTTT. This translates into CASSPGTSGTDTQYF.

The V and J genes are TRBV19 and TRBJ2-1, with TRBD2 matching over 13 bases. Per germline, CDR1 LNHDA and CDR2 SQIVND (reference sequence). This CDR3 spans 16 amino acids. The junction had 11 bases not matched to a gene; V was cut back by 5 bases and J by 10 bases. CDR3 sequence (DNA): TGTGCCAGTAGTCTCCGGGGGACTAGCGGGATTGGGGAGCAGTTCTTC. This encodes CASSLRGTSGIGEQFF.

The CDR3 is CAWRGGNTEAFF. CDR3 bases: TGTGCCTGGCGGGGGGGCAACACTGAAGCTTTCTTT. The rearrangement joins TRBV30 to TRBJ1-1; tentatively, D is TRBD1 (6 bases). This CDR3 has 12 residues. V lost 5 bases and J 2 bases, leaving 9 bases between the germline ends. Germline CDR1 GTSNPN, CDR2 SVGIG (reference sequence).

The CDR3 nucleotides read TGCGCCAGCAGCGTGGGACAGCAAAATGAAAAACTGTTTTTT. It codes for CASSVGQQNEKLFF. V and J are TRBV5-1 and TRBJ1-4; 7 positions match TRBD1. Germline assignment: CDR1 SGHRS and CDR2 YFSETQ. The CDR3 covers 14 residues. The trim removed 4 bases at V and 5 bases at J, leaving 5 bases unmatched.